Given below is one T cell receptor beta chain in context. The target of this receptor is not known. There are no base qualities to consult, and no much larger clone falls within one base. Reading the germline V gene gives CDR1 MDHEN and CDR2 SYDVKM. V is cut by 2 bases and J by 9 bases, and the space between the germline ends is 20 bases. Including cysteine and phenylalanine, the CDR3 has 16 amino acids. Of all the DNA, just the CDR3 is kept, 48 bases in frame from base 1. These data are taken from a study of shared clonotypes between healthy human individuals (dated by TCRdb to the early 2020s). As for the study more broadly: The cohort comprised a couple of women and three men aged 18 to 49 years. For each donor, three plates each were used for CD4 naive and CD4 memory, two plates were used for CD8 naive, and one plate was used for CD8 memory. To increase sequencing depth and limit assay-specific biases, different laboratories used diverse techniques to prepare libraries and sequence TCR repertoires. The study deeply sequenced blood TCR repertoires of several healthy adults to estimate repertoire size and the extent of clonotype sharing between individuals. Each donor's leukapheresis produced roughly between about 0.9 and 9.5 billion PBMCs. General study outcomes and caveats: Sharing across a few donors was observed for 4.5% to 6.5% of naive CD4, under 4% of naive CD8, about 2.5% of memory CD4, and around 0.44% of memory CD8 clonotypes. Rarefaction of sorted-subset datasets indicated incomplete sequencing despite the large sequencing depth. Sampling was restricted to blood, and TCR repertoires in tissues likely differ from the TCR repertoires found in blood. Pairwise subsampling led to the expectation that sequencing depth would affect the degree of clonotype sharing among donors. Because the study included a small number of donors, the genetic and exposure-history diversity represented was limited. Clonotypes shared by all four sorted-subset donors showed higher generation probabilities than non-shared clonotypes. Larger estimated clonotype richness was generally found for naive subsets than for memory subsets.

Using the deep immunoSEQ assay, TCR CDR3 regions were amplified from genomic DNA by multiplex PCR. Genomic DNA extracted from each cell subset was distributed evenly over all wells of several immunoSEQ 96-well plates, and each plate served as one replicate. For sorted subsets, 150 to 250 ng of genomic DNA, equivalent to around 31,000 T cell genomes, went into each replicate PCR. Purified libraries were quantified with a Qubit 3.0 fluorometer, sized on a Bioanalyzer 2100, and re-quantified with the KAPA Library Quantification kit. Every immunoSEQ 96-well plate was sequenced on a separate single-read 150-cycle Illumina NextSeq 550 flow cell. Under the source paper's analysis protocol: Because the immunoSEQ output included only junctional sequences and no quality scores, the filtering could not be the same as the filtering used for full-length reads. Sequences were annotated with PyIR, a Python wrapper for IgBLAST v1.9, and V/J genes and CDR3 were assigned using IMGT germline references. Reads were filtered out if the reads had weak V/J assignments (E-value above 1e-6), no CDR3, stop codons, out-of-frame junctions, or ambiguous translated residues. V3J clonotypes were defined by identical inferred V gene, J gene, and CDR3 amino acid sequence. Percentage overlap between repertoires was calculated by dividing the number of shared unique clonotypes by the size of the smaller repertoire. Repertoire richness was assessed with RTK rarefaction, the Chao1 estimator, and Recon v2.1 estimates of unobserved clonotypes. OLGA was used to compute generation probabilities for all TCRbeta clonotypes that the gDNA method yielded from a few donors. Sourced from immuneACCESS, this table was stored by TCRdb with only in-frame sequences that have V and J called. A share of the clones is absent; for the studies checked, an unresolved V gene accounts for under half, and the remainder has no known explanation. That table supplies the V and J calls and clone size; D and trimming were determined from the DNA. This sample gives millions of clones in total; 85% to 95% of them show up just once. The leading ten clones occupy approximately 1.7% of the sample.

For the CD8 naive samples, CD45RO-negative cells were positively selected for CCR7, yielding a CD45RA+CCR7+ population from which TemRA cells were excluded. Healthy HIV-negative adults with no recently reported acute infections or vaccinations were included as donors. Every donor was a Caucasian adult living in Nashville, Tennessee, USA. After blood collection by leukapheresis, PBMCs were isolated using Ficoll-Histopaque density gradient centrifugation and then cryopreserved in the vapor phase of liquid nitrogen. Analytical flow cytometry was used to check the purity and quantity of every magnetically sorted T cell population. Each sorted fraction had its genomic DNA isolated and then quantified by UV absorbance on a Nanodrop 2000c.

Specimen: naive CD8+ T cells from PBMCs. The meaning of the sample's cell subset or site label: CD45RA+CCR7+. This TCR was recovered from a man aged 18 to 29 in good health. Some clones in this sample may be carry-over from other donors' samples. Recombination linked TRBV28 to TRBJ2-1; no D gene can be assigned with confidence. The CDR3 reads CASSLIVSVLIGEQFF. The nucleotide sequence reads as follows: TGTGCCAGCAGTTTAATAGTCAGCGTCCTAATAGGTGAGCAGTTCTTC.